Listed below are T cell receptor beta chains from one sample, sequenced in a study of graft-versus-host responses after intestinal transplantation. TCRdb's table, derived via immunoSEQ multiplex PCR, lists solely in-frame clones and lacks some. The table has approximately 19,000 clones, approximately 92% seen once; the top ten hold more than 1.5%. The material was PBMCs, obtained approximately 56 weeks after transplant. Receptor source: a human patient who received an intestinal transplant, so some T cells may come from the graft donor. Each CDR3 is given with its conserved first and last residue. The D gene is left open where the match is weak. Size is omitted from some rows. Given values are once, few, many or a class for expanded clones.

size	D	V	J	DNA	CDR3
few	.	TRBV21-1	TRBJ2-1	TGTGCCAGCAGCAAAGGTAGCGATCCCCCTGAGCAGTTCTTC	CASSKGSDPPEQFF
.	.	TRBV15	TRBJ2-6	TGTGCCACCAGCAGAGGGGGGCGCGGGGGGGCCAACGTCCTGACTTTC	CATSRGGRGGANVLTF
.	TRBD2	TRBV7-6	TRBJ2-1	TGTGCCAGCAGTTTGACTAGCGGGAGTTCCAATGAGCAGTTCTTC	CASSLTSGSSNEQFF
once	.	TRBV29-1	TRBJ1-1	TGCAGCGTTGGGGGGCGCACTGAAGCTTTCTTT	CSVGGRTEAFF
.	TRBD1	TRBV7-6	TRBJ2-2	TGTGCCAGCAGCTTACGACAGGGGCGTAGTACCGGGGAGCTGTTTTTT	CASSLRQGRSTGELFF
.	.	TRBV28	TRBJ2-5	TGTGCCAGCAGTTCCCGCTGGGAGACCCAGTACTTC	CASSSRWETQYF
.	TRBD1	TRBV9	TRBJ2-5	TGTGCCAGCAGCGCAGACGCGGGACAGGGTCGAGAGACCCAGTACTTC	CASSADAGQGRETQYF
.	.	TRBV15	TRBJ1-2	TGTGCCACCAGCAGAGTACTAGCGTTGTGGCCCCCCGGGTATAACTATGGCTACACCTTC	CATSRVLALWPPGYNYGYTF
.	.	TRBV6-1	TRBJ2-3	TGTGCCAGCAGGGAGGACACGCTTTACACAGATACGCAGTATTTT	CASREDTLYTDTQYF
.	.	TRBV11-2	TRBJ2-7	TGTGCCAGCAGCCCCCAATACGAGCAGTACTTC	CASSPQYEQYF
.	TRBD1	TRBV28	TRBJ1-5	TGTGCCAGCAGTTTAGGGACAGGTCAGCCCCAGCATTTT	CASSLGTGQPQHF
once	.	TRBV29-1	TRBJ1-5	TGCAGCGTTGGAGACGAGGCGGGCCAGCCCCAGCATTTT	CSVGDEAGQPQHF
.	.	TRBV6-5	TRBJ2-7	TGTGCCAGCAGTTACTACCCGGGGTCCTACGAGCAGTACTTC	CASSYYPGSYEQYF
.	.	TRBV6-1	TRBJ2-6	TGTGCCAGCAGAGGGGGGAAAGCTGGGGCCAACGTCCTGACTTTC	CASRGGKAGANVLTF
.	TRBD2	TRBV28	TRBJ2-7	TGTGCCAGCAGCGATCTAGCGGGCCTCTACGAGCAGTACTTC	CASSDLAGLYEQYF
.	TRBD2	TRBV28	TRBJ2-2	TGTGCCAGCAGTTTCGGGGGGGCGAACACCGGGGAGCTGTTTTTT	CASSFGGANTGELFF
once	.	TRBV4-1	TRBJ2-2	TGCGCCAGCAGCCAAGGAATGACGGAAACCGGGGAGCTGTTTTTT	CASSQGMTETGELFF
few	.	TRBV4-1	TRBJ1-6	TGCGCCAGCAGCCAAGAGGAGGGGAGGAATTCACCCCTCCACTTT	CASSQEEGRNSPLHF
few	TRBD1	TRBV6-5	TRBJ2-2	TGTGCCAGCAGTTGGGGCGAGGGGGCAGGCGGGGAGCTGTTTTTT	CASSWGEGAGGELFF
once	.	TRBV6-5	TRBJ2-2	TGTGCCAGCAGTTCATACCGGGATATCGGGGAGCTGTTTTTT	CASSSYRDIGELFF
.	TRBD1	TRBV6-1	TRBJ1-4	TGTGCCAGCAGTCCACAGGGGGCTGGGGAAAAACTGTTTTTT	CASSPQGAGEKLFF
.	.	TRBV7-9	TRBJ2-5	TGTGCCAGCAGCTTGACAGGTTCCCAAGAGACCCAGTACTTC	CASSLTGSQETQYF
.	TRBD2	TRBV7-2	TRBJ2-5	TGTGCCAGCAGCTTAGGGGCGGGACTAGCGTCTGTAGAGACCCAGTACTTC	CASSLGAGLASVETQYF
once	TRBD2	TRBV15	TRBJ2-1	TGTGCCACCAGCAGAGTGGGGGACTACACGAACCCTATACAAACGCCAAATGAGCAGTTCTTC	CATSRVGDYTNPIQTPNEQFF
.	TRBD1	TRBV28	TRBJ1-5	TGTGCCAGCAGTCATCCCAATACAGGGGTTGAGCAGCCCCAGCATTTT	CASSHPNTGVEQPQHF
.	TRBD1	TRBV5-1	TRBJ1-1	TGCGCCAGCAGCACTGGGACAGGGAGGAACACTGAAGCTTTCTTT	CASSTGTGRNTEAFF
once	TRBD1	TRBV2	TRBJ1-3	TGTGCCAGCAGTTGGGACAGGGCTGGAAACACCATATATTTT	CASSWDRAGNTIYF
.	TRBD2	TRBV28	TRBJ2-1	TGTGCCAGCAGTTTCCGACTAGCGGGATACAATGAGCAGTTCTTC	CASSFRLAGYNEQFF
.	.	TRBV6-5	TRBJ2-3	TGTGCCAGCAGTTATTCAGATACGCAGTATTTT	CASSYSDTQYF
.	.	TRBV7-9	TRBJ1-5	TGTGCCAGCAGCTTAGGCGGGTCCGCTCAGCCCCAGCATTTT	CASSLGGSAQPQHF
.	.	TRBV6-6	TRBJ2-3	TGTGCCAGCCTAAAGCCGGGGACAGATACGCAGTATTTT	CASLKPGTDTQYF
.	.	TRBV6-1	TRBJ2-3	TGTGCCAGCAGTGAAGCAGAGGGTGGCACAGATACGCAGTATTTT	CASSEAEGGTDTQYF
.	.	TRBV11-2	TRBJ1-2	TGTGCCAGCAGCCCTCCCCCGGGCGATGGCTACACCTTC	CASSPPPGDGYTF